This TCR beta chain was sequenced during a study of T cell repertoires in cytomegalovirus infection. TCRdb reanalysed the reads using MiXCR and keeps one entry per CDR3 protein. The data contain about 890,000 distinct CDR3 sequences, roughly 31% of them singletons. Of note for this clonotype: Its antigen is as yet unknown.

Sequenced here: cultured CD8+ T cells from PBMCs, sampled from culture after CMV antigen stimulation. The sequence derives from a human donor in good health (CMV status not recorded). Some clones in this sample may be carry-over from other donors' samples.

CDR3 loop: CAISEIRGTNTGELFF. DNA for the CDR3: TGTGCCATCAGTGAGATACGGGGGACGAACACCGGGGAGCTGTTTTTT. This chain joins TRBV10-3 and TRBJ2-2, with a weak D call TRBD2 (6 bases). The V gene's germline CDR1 is ENHRY and CDR2 SYGVKD. The CDR3 is 16 amino acids. Trimming took 2 bases from V and 0 from J, leaving 10 bases between them.